This passage covers 4 T cell receptor beta chains from one sample sequenced in a study of blood T cell repertoires in COVID-19. The assay was immunoSEQ multiplex PCR, and TCRdb's table has in-frame clones only and misses some. The profile shows about 90,000 clones, about 92% of them singletons. Sequencing was carried out using peripheral blood. All receptors derive from a woman aged 55-70 years with active COVID-19.

The V and J genes are TRBV2 and TRBJ2-1; 8 bases align to TRBD2. Germline values: CDR1 SNHLY, CDR2 FYNNEI. The ends lost 7 bases at V and 7 bases at J; junction bases unmatched: 6. The CDR3 loop spans 13 amino acids. The DNA for the CDR3 is TGTGCCAGCACGGCGGGAGGATGGAATGAGCAGTTCTTC. Residues: CASTAGGWNEQFF.

CDR3 nucleotide sequence: TGTGCCAGTAAAACCGGGACAGGGGTAGGGTATGGCTACACCTTC. It is translated as CASKTGTGVGYGYTF. The V and J genes are TRBV19 and TRBJ1-2; 10 bases fit TRBD1. CDR1 is LNHDA and CDR2 is SQIVND in the germline V gene (reference sequence). The junction had 10 bases not matched to a gene; V was cut back by 7 bases and J by 5 bases. The CDR3 runs 15 residues.

This clone was recorded once. The V gene is TRBV28, the J gene TRBJ2-1; a weak D match, TRBD1 (6 bases). Trimming stripped 5 bases from V and 0 bases from J, with 23 bases between. The V gene's germline CDR1 is MDHEN and CDR2 SYDVKM. The CDR3 consists of 19 residues. The CDR3 DNA reads TGTGCCAGCAGTCCCATGGGGTCAGGGGCCTTGAGCTCCTACAATGAGCAGTTCTTC. As protein: CASSPMGSGALSSYNEQFF.

This clone was recorded only once. V is TRBV5-1 and J is TRBJ1-4, with TRBD1 matching over 12 bases. V gave up 4 bases and J gave up 4 bases; unmatched junction bases: 5. The CDR3 runs 16 residues. The germline CDR1 and CDR2 sequences are SGHRS and YFSETQ. CDR3 protein: CASSPGQGAGNEKLFF. The CDR3 DNA reads TGCGCCAGCAGCCCGGGACAGGGGGCTGGTAATGAAAAACTGTTTTTT.